One TCR beta chain is described in this entry. The antigen is unknown. The record originates from a study of cytomegalovirus exposure and HLA in healthy donors. Study information: An analysis done earlier identified about 120 million unique TCR beta sequences from about 179 million T cells.

The PCR had 60 Vbeta and 13 Jbeta primers. Some clones are missing from TCRdb's copy, which holds only in-frame ones; the method was immunoSEQ multiplex PCR. The table has about 180,000 clones, about 85% seen once. Though nominally healthy at sampling, donors likely had unrecorded immune exposures. V lost 1 base and J 3 bases, leaving 15 bases between the germline ends. Per germline, CDR1 LNHDA and CDR2 SQIVND (reference sequence). The CDR3 extends over 16 amino acids. Whole-study results and caveats: Several of the most significant clusters appeared linked to common viral pathogens, based on a later analysis. TCR beta V- and J-gene trimming, according to a later analysis, was linked to a missense DCLRE1C variant.

This sequence was found in a girl under 18 in good health and CMV-seropositive. Input material: PBMCs. The J gene is TRBJ1-1, the V gene TRBV19; a weak D match, TRBD1 (5 bases). The CDR3 loop is CASSIALRVGHTEAFF. The CDR3 coding sequence is TGTGCCAGTAGTATAGCCCTCCGGGTGGGGCACACTGAAGCTTTCTTT.